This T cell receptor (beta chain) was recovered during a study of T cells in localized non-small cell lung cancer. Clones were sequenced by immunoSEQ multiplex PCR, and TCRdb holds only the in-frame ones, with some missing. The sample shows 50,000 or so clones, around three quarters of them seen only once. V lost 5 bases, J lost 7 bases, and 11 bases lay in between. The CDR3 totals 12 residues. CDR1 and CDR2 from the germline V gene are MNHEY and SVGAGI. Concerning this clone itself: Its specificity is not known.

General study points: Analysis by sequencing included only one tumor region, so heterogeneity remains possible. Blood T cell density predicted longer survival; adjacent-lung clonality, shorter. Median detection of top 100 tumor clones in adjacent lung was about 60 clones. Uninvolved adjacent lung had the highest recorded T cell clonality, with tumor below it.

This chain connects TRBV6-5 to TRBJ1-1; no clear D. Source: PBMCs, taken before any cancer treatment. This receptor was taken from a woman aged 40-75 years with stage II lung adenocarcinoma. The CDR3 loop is CASSPYRYEAFF. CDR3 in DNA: TGTGCCAGCAGTCCGTACCGATATGAAGCTTTCTTT.